Listed below are T cell receptor beta chains from one sample, sequenced in a study of response to subunit inactivated influenza vaccine. Each CDR3 protein is one row after TCRdb ran MiXCR on the RT-PCR reads. Found here are 550,000 to 800,000 distinct CDR3 sequences, 11% to 15% of them singletons; the top ten hold 5.5% to 8%. Sequencing was performed on PBMCs from blood, taken less than 15 days before vaccination. Receptors originate from a man between 45 and 60 years old who received an inactivated influenza vaccine. CDR3s include the opening cysteine and the closing phenylalanine or tryptophan. The D gene is left open where the match is weak. The size field is filled for only some rows; it gives once, few, many or a size class.

TRBJ1-6,TRBV2,TRBD1,-,TGTGCCAGCAATACCGGGACAGGGTCTATCTCACCCCTCCACTTT,CASNTGTGSISPLHF
TRBJ2-2,TRBV7-2,TRBD2,few,TGTGCCGGTAGCGGGAGTTGGCTCGGGGAGCTGTTTTTT,CAGSGSWLGELFF
TRBJ2-3,TRBV5-6,-,-,TGTGCCAGCAGCCTCCCGACTAGAGCAGATACGCAGTATTTT,CASSLPTRADTQYF
TRBJ2-3,TRBV12-3/TRBV12-4,-,few,TGTGCCAGCATCCTCGGGACCGGCACAGATACGCAGTATTTT,CASILGTGTDTQYF
TRBJ2-7,TRBV12-3/TRBV12-4,TRBD1,-,TGTGCCAGCAGACCGGACAGGGCAACCTACGAGCAGTACTTC,CASRPDRATYEQYF
TRBJ2-3,TRBV7-9,-,few,TGTGCCAGCATTCCAGCCTCGACAGATACGCAGTATTTT,CASIPASTDTQYF
TRBJ1-3,TRBV7-6,TRBD1,few,TGTGCCAGCAGCGCAGACAGGGGAGATTCCACCATATATTTT,CASSADRGDSTIYF
TRBJ2-3,TRBV9,TRBD2,-,TGTGCCAGCAGCGTGGGGACTAGCGGGGGTGCAGATACGCAGTATTTT,CASSVGTSGGADTQYF
TRBJ2-7,TRBV9,TRBD2,-,TGTGCCAGCAGTTCTAGCGGGGCGTTCTACGAGCAGTACTTC,CASSSSGAFYEQYF
TRBJ2-2,TRBV7-2,TRBD2,few,TGTGCCAGCAGCCCCCCCAGCGGGAGCCCCGGGGAGCTGTTTTTT,CASSPPSGSPGELFF
TRBJ1-3,TRBV28,TRBD1,-,TGTGCCAGCAGTCCGTCTACGGGACAGGGCCTAATCTCTGGAAACACCATATATTTT,CASSPSTGQGLISGNTIYF
TRBJ2-7,TRBV4-3,TRBD2,-,TGCGCCAGCAGCCAAGGGGTTAGCGGGGGGGCCGATACCTACGAGCAGTACTTC,CASSQGVSGGADTYEQYF
TRBJ2-2,TRBV20-1,TRBD1,many,TGCAGTGCTAGGAGGACAGGGGGCGCGAACACCGGGGAGCTGTTTTTT,CSARRTGGANTGELFF
TRBJ2-7,TRBV28,-,few,TGTGCCAGCAGCATACTTACATCGGGGGACTCCTACGAGCAGTACTTC,CASSILTSGDSYEQYF
TRBJ1-1,TRBV20-1,-,many,TGCAGTGCTATCCCGGCTTTTGGTGAAGCTTTCTTT,CSAIPAFGEAFF
TRBJ2-7,TRBV4-3,-,-,TGCGCCAGCAGCCAAGATATAGGGGGGGTCTACGAGCAGTACTTC,CASSQDIGGVYEQYF
TRBJ2-1,TRBV30,TRBD2,few,TGTGCCTGGGCCCGACGTGGGACTAGCGGGAGTATCGATGAGCAGTTCTTC,CAWARRGTSGSIDEQFF
TRBJ2-3,TRBV4-3,-,-,TGCGCCAGCAGCCAAGCTCCCTGGGGTACGCAGTATTTT,CASSQAPWGTQYF
TRBJ2-7,TRBV13,TRBD1,few,TGTGCCAGCAGCATGAAGACAGGGCACGAGCAGTACTTC,CASSMKTGHEQYF
TRBJ1-4,TRBV5-1,TRBD1,many,TGTGCCAGCAGCCTCGGACAGGGCGGGGAAAAACTGTTTTTT,CASSLGQGGEKLFF
TRBJ1-1,TRBV5-5,-,once,TGTGCCAGCAGCTCCACAGGGTCTCATGGAGCTTTCTTT,CASSSTGSHGAFF
TRBJ1-1,TRBV11-1,-,-,TGTGCCAGCAGCTTGGGGGGCCCGGTGCGCAGGGGACCGAACACTGAAGCTTTCTTT,CASSLGGPVRRGPNTEAFF
TRBJ2-5,TRBV27,-,once,TGTGCCCCAAAGGGCAGGGAAGAGACCCAGTACTTC,CAPKGREETQYF
TRBJ2-7,TRBV7-9,-,-,TGTGCCAGCAGCTTAGGGCACTTAGCCTCCGAGCAGTACTTC,CASSLGHLASEQYF
TRBJ1-1,TRBV30,TRBD1,few,TGTGCCTCCGGAGGGGGCTTTCTAGCTTTCTTT,CASGGGFLAFF
TRBJ1-5,TRBV9,-,few,TGTGCCAGCAGCGTAGACGGGGGCAGCAATCAGCCCCAGCATTTT,CASSVDGGSNQPQHF
TRBJ1-1,TRBV5-5,-,-,TGTGCCAGCAGCTTGATGCAGGGGCTCGACACTGAAGCTTTCTTT,CASSLMQGLDTEAFF
TRBJ2-7,TRBV19,-,once,TGTGCCAGTAGTATAGTCTGGACAACCTACGAGCAGTACTTC,CASSIVWTTYEQYF
TRBJ1-1,TRBV28,TRBD1,-,TGTGCCAGCAGGCTAGTCCGGGGACAGGTACAAAACACTGAAGCTTTCTTT,CASRLVRGQVQNTEAFF
TRBJ1-3,TRBV6-5,TRBD1,few,TGTGCCAGCAGTTACGGTTGGACAGGCCGGAGCTCTGGAAACACCATATATTTT,CASSYGWTGRSSGNTIYF
TRBJ2-7,TRBV28,-,few,TGTGCCAGCACCCTTTTCGGACAGTCCTACGAGCAGTACTTC,CASTLFGQSYEQYF
TRBJ2-7,TRBV6-1,TRBD2,-,TGTGCCAGCGGAGCGGGAGGTCTTTCCTACGAGCAGTACTTC,CASGAGGLSYEQYF
TRBJ2-5,TRBV13,TRBD2,few,TGTGCCAGCAGCCCTAGGGCGGGGACTAGCGGGAGGGGCCAGTACTTC,CASSPRAGTSGRGQYF
TRBJ2-4,TRBV6-1,-,many,TGTGCCAGCAGTCCAGGGGGAGGGAACATTCAGTACTTC,CASSPGGGNIQYF
TRBJ2-3,TRBV29-1,TRBD1,many,TGCAGCGTTATGAGGGACAGGGAAGTCGGAACAGATACGCAGTATTTT,CSVMRDREVGTDTQYF
TRBJ2-7,TRBV28,-,-,TGTGCCAGCAGTGGGTTTTCCTACGAGCAGTACTTC,CASSGFSYEQYF
TRBJ1-4,TRBV18,-,-,TGTGCCAGCTCACCACCGGGGGCCAGCGGCAAACTGTTTTTT,CASSPPGASGKLFF
TRBJ1-1,TRBV7-2,-,-,TGTGCCAGCAGCTTAGTCGCTACCGGGACACACATGAACACTGAAGCTTTCTTT,CASSLVATGTHMNTEAFF
TRBJ1-2,TRBV30,-,few,TGTGCCTGGATGTCGGACTCTAACTATGGCTACACCTTC,CAWMSDSNYGYTF
TRBJ1-6,TRBV27,-,few,TGTGCCAGCAGTAAGGAGTTGGCTTCACCCCTCCACTTT,CASSKELASPLHF